This T cell receptor beta chain was retrieved from a study of Ad26.COV2.S vaccination and SARS-CoV-2 variants. Study details: Donor participated within the Ad26.COV2.S arm of the COV1001 trial. Overall study findings and caveats: Total responses of T cells may have been underestimated by the analyses of TCR breadth and depth. Marked by substantial breadth, spike-specific CD8+ and CD4+ T cell responses were reportedly seen after vaccination.

Sequencing used immunoSEQ multiplex PCR; TCRdb keeps in-frame clones, though not all of them. The data show 400,000 to 450,000 clones, with around 92% seen just once and less than 2% held by the top ten. Germline lookup yields CDR1 KGHSH and CDR2 LQKENI. Trimming at V came to 1 base and at J to 3 bases, leaving 2 bases not matched to a gene. This CDR3 has 16 residues. In regard to this clone: The antigen is unknown.

Indicated treatment: approximately 18 received Ad26.COV2.S at low or high dose, single or two shots; five or six received placebo; per-sample allocation not given. Following the first vaccine or placebo injection, samples were taken on day 63. Donation came from an adult in Boston who was aged 18-55 years. The rearrangement links TRBV18 to TRBJ2-5, with 13 bases matching TRBD2. The input for sequencing was peripheral blood, taken in a trial of Ad26.COV2.S vaccine versus placebo. This receptor was taken from a person aged 18 to 59 who received the Ad26.COV2.S COVID-19 vaccine or a placebo. The chain's CDR3 is CASSPLTSGGKETQYF. Here the CDR3 DNA reads TGTGCCAGCTCACCACTGACTAGCGGGGGGAAAGAGACCCAGTACTTC.